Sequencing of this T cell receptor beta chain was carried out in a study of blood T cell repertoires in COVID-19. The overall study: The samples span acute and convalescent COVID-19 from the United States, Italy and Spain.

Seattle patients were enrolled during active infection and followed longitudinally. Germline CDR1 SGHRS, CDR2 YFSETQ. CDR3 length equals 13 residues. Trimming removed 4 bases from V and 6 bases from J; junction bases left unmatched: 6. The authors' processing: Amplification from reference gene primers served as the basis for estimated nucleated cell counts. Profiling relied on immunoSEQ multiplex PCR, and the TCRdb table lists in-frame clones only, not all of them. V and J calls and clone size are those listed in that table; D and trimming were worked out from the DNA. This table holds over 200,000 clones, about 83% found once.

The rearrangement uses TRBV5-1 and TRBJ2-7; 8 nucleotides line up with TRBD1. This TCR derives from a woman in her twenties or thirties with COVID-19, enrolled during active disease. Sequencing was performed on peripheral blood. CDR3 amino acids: CASSPGQVSEQYF. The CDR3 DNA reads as TGCGCCAGCAGCCCGGGACAGGTTTCCGAGCAGTACTTC. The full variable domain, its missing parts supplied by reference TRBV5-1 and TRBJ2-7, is KAGVTQTPRYLIKTRGQQVTLSCSPISGHRSVSWYQQTPGQGLQFLFEYFSETQRNKGNFPGRFSGRQFSNSRSEMNVSTLELGDSALYLCASSPGQVSEQYFGPGTRLTVT.